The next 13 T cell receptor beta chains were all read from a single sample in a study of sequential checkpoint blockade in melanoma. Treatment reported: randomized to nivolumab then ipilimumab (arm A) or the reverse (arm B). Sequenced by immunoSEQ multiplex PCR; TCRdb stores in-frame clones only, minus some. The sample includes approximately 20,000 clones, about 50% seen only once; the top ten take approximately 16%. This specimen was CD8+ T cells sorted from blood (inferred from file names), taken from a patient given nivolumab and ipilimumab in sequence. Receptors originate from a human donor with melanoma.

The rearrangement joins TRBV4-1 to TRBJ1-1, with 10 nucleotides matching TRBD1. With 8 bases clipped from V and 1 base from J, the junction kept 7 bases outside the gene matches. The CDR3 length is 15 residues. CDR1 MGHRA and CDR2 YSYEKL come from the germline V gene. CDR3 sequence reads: CASYDRTGGNTEAFF. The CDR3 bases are TGCGCCAGCTACGATAGGACAGGGGGGAACACTGAAGCTTTCTTT.

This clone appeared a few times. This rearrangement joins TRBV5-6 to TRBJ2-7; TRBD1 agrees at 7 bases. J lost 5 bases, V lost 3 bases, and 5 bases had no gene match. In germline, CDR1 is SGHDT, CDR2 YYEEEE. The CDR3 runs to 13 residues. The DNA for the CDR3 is TGTGCCAGCAGCTCGACAGGGAGCCACGAGCAGTACTTC. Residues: CASSSTGSHEQYF.

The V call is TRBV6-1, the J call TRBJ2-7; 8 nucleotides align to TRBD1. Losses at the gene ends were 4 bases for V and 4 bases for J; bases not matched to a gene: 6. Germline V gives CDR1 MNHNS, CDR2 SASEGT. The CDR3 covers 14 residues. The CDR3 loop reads CASSALDREYEQYF. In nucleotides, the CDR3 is TGTGCCAGCAGTGCACTGGACAGGGAATACGAGCAGTACTTC.

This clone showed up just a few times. The CDR3 nucleotides are TGTGCCAGCAGCTTCGAAGGCGGGGGTCAAGAGACCCAGTACTTC. Its translation: CASSFEGGGQETQYF. The chain has TRBV5-4 and TRBJ2-5, with 7 bases matching TRBD2. Germline CDR1 and CDR2: SGHNT and YYREEE (reference sequence). V gave up 2 bases and J gave up 2 bases; unmatched junction bases: 6. The CDR3 is 15 residues long.

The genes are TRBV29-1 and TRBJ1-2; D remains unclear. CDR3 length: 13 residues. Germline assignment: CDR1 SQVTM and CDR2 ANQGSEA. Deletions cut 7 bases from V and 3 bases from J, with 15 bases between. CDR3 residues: CSAAGRYDYGYTF. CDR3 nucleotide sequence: TGCAGCGCGGCCGGCAGGTACGACTATGGCTACACCTTC. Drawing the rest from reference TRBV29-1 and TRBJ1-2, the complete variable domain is SAVISQKPSRDICQRGTSLTIQCQVDSQVTMMFWYRQQPGQSLTLIATANQGSEATYESGFVIDKFPISRPNLTFSTLTVSNMSPEDSSIYLCSAAGRYDYGYTFGSGTRLTVV.

This CDR3 is CASSYGDIPYEQYF. As DNA, the CDR3 is TGTGCCAGCAGCTACGGGGACATCCCCTACGAGCAGTACTTC. The rearrangement links TRBV5-6 to TRBJ2-7; the D gene is possibly TRBD1 (6 bases). V lost 3 bases and J lost 2, with 12 bases in between. Germline V CDR1 and CDR2: SGHDT, YYEEEE. The CDR3 is made up of 14 amino acids.

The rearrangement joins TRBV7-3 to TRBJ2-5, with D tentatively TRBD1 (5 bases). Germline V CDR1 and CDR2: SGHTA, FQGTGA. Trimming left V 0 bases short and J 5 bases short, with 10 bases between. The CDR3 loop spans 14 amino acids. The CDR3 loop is CASSLTGKGETQYF. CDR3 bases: TGTGCCAGCAGCTTAACAGGGAAGGGGGAGACCCAGTACTTC.

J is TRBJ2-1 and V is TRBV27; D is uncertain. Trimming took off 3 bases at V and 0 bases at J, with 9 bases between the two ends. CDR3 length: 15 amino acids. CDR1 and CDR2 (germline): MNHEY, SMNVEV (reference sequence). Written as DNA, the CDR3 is TGTGCCAGCAGTTTTGGTAGTAGCTCCTACAATGAGCAGTTCTTC. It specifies CASSFGSSSYNEQFF.

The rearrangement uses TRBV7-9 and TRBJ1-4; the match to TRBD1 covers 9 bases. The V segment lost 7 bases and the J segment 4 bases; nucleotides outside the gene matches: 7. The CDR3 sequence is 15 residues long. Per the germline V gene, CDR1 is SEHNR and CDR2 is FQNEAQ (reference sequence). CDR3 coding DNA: TGTGCCAGCAACGGGGACAGGGAGATTAATGAAAAACTGTTTTTT. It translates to CASNGDREINEKLFF.

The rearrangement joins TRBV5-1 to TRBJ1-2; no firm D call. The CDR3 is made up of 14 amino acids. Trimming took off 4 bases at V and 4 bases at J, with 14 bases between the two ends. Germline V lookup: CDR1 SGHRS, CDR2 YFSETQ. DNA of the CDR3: TGCGCCAGCAGCCTGTCGACACCAGGCTATGGCTACACCTTC. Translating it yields CASSLSTPGYGYTF.

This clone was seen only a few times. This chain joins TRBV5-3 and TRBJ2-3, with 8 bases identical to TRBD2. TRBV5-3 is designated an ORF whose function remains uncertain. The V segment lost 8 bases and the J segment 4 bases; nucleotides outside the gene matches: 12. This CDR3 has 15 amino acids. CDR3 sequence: CASSQAGESADTQYF. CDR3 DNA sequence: TGTGCCAGCAGCCAAGCGGGGGAGTCGGCAGATACGCAGTATTTT.

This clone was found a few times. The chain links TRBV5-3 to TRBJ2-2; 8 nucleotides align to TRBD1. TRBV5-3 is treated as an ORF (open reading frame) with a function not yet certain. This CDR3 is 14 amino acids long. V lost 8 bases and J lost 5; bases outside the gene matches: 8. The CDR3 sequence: CASSRTGRTGELFF. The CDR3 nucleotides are TGTGCCAGCAGCAGGACAGGGAGAACCGGGGAGCTGTTTTTT.

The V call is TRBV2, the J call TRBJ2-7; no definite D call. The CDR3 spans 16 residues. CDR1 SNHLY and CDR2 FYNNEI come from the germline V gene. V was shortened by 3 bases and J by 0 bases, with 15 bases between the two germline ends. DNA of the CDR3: TGTGCCAGCAGTGACGCCTGGCAGAGGAGCTCCTACGAGCAGTACTTC. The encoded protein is CASSDAWQRSSYEQYF.